Presented here are 16 T cell receptor beta chains from one specimen sequenced in a study of T cell responses to AZD1222 COVID-19 vaccine. Profiled with immunoSEQ multiplex PCR; TCRdb holds only in-frame clones, not every one. The sample has more than 95,000 clones; around 89% are singletons. The material sequenced was peripheral blood, taken on day 0 of AZD1222 vaccination. All receptors come from an adult in good health.

The genes are TRBV7-9 and TRBJ1-1; D is ambiguous. Trimming took 9 bases from V and 1 from J, leaving 9 bases between them. The CDR3 has 12 amino acids. Germline V gives CDR1 SEHNR, CDR2 FQNEAQ (reference sequence). CDR3 in DNA: TGTGCCAGTGGACGGCAGAACACTGAAGCTTTCTTT. Encoded protein: CASGRQNTEAFF.

V gene TRBV6-5 combines with J gene TRBJ1-3, with unresolved D. Germline V gene lookup returns CDR1 MNHEY and CDR2 SVGAGI. V gave up 0 bases and J gave up 9 bases, with 9 bases separating them. The CDR3 loop spans 13 amino acids. CDR3 sequence reads: CASSYSRLGTIYF. The CDR3 DNA reads as TGTGCCAGCAGTTACTCCCGTTTGGGCACCATATATTTT.

CDR3 protein: CASQDRALNTEAFF. For the CDR3, the DNA is TGTGCCAGCCAGGACAGGGCATTGAACACTGAAGCTTTCTTT. The genes are TRBV6-5 and TRBJ1-1; 8 nucleotides line up with TRBD1. There are 14 residues in the CDR3. The germline CDR1 and CDR2 sequences are MNHEY and SVGAGI. V dropped 8 bases and J dropped 0; count of bases not matched to a gene: 5.

Only one count was recorded for this clone. V and J are TRBV5-1 and TRBJ2-7, with D possibly matching TRBD2 (6 bases). Germline CDR1 and CDR2: SGHRS and YFSETQ. Trimming pared 4 bases from V and 6 bases from J, leaving 17 bases between. The CDR3 length is 14 residues. CDR3 nucleotides: TGCGCCAGCAGCCCCCGGGAGCTAGGGCTCGAGCAGTACTTC. It is translated as CASSPRELGLEQYF.

The chain has TRBV5-1 and TRBJ2-5; D is unclear. The CDR3 runs 14 residues. Per the germline V gene, CDR1 is SGHRS and CDR2 is YFSETQ. Between the trimmed V and J ends, which lost 0 bases and 5 bases, there was a span of 11 bases. CDR3 in DNA: TGCGCCAGCAGCTTGGACGGCTCCTCCGAGACCCAGTACTTC. Translating gives CASSLDGSSETQYF.

V gene TRBV5-4 combines with J gene TRBJ2-7, with 9 bases aligning to TRBD1. Germline CDR1 reads SGHNT; CDR2 reads YYREEE (reference sequence). This CDR3 has 14 amino acids. After removal of 1 base from V and 13 bases from J, the junction contained 12 bases not matched to a gene. The CDR3 sequence is CASSLQGQGTRQYF. The CDR3 DNA reads as TGTGCCAGCAGCTTGCAGGGACAGGGAACAAGGCAATACTTC.

The rearrangement uses TRBV29-1 and TRBJ2-1, with 9 nucleotides matching TRBD2. Germline loops: CDR1 SQVTM, CDR2 ANQGSEA. The CDR3 runs 12 residues. The CDR3 loop is CRGGGRDGEQFF. CDR3 DNA: TGCAGGGGTGGCGGGAGGGACGGTGAGCAGTTCTTC.

This chain connects TRBV7-2 to TRBJ2-1, with unresolved D. The length of the CDR3 is 18 residues. Germline CDR1 SGHTA, CDR2 FQGNSA. Trimming took off 2 bases at V and 6 bases at J, with 23 bases between the two ends. This CDR3 reads CASSLRWPDPSKGNEQFF. CDR3 DNA sequence: TGTGCCAGCAGCTTAAGGTGGCCAGACCCCTCAAAGGGCAATGAGCAGTTCTTC.

This clone appeared a single time. The J gene is TRBJ1-5, the V gene TRBV28; maybe TRBD1 (5 bases). This CDR3 has 15 amino acids. Trimming took off 4 bases at V and 5 bases at J, with 15 bases between the two ends. Germline V lookup: CDR1 MDHEN, CDR2 SYDVKM. The CDR3 DNA follows: TGTGCCAGCAGTTCACTCGGGACCTTTTATCAGCCCCAGCATTTT. Amino acid sequence: CASSSLGTFYQPQHF.

This chain joins TRBV24-1 and TRBJ1-5; D may be TRBD1 (6 bases). This CDR3 contains 15 residues. The germline gives CDR1 KGHDR, CDR2 SFDVKD. Trimming took 4 bases from V and 5 from J, leaving 14 bases between them. CDR3 bases: TGTGCCACCAGTGAAGGGGGGCGGACTTATCAGCCCCAGCATTTT. It encodes CATSEGGRTYQPQHF.

CDR3 nucleotide sequence: TGTGCCAGTACCACCGGGACTAGGAGCACCGGGGAGCTGTTTTTT. Protein: CASTTGTRSTGELFF. The V gene is TRBV19, the J gene TRBJ2-2, with 8 bases aligning to TRBD2. This CDR3 has 15 amino acids. Looked up from germline, CDR1 is LNHDA and CDR2 is SQIVND (reference sequence). Germline trimming cut 7 bases from V and 4 bases from J; bases unmatched to any gene: 8.

The rearrangement links TRBV9 to TRBJ2-7; 11 bases are shared with TRBD2. The trim removed 3 bases at V and 0 bases at J, leaving 2 bases unmatched. Germline V lookup: CDR1 SGDLS, CDR2 YYNGEE. The CDR3 is 15 amino acids. CDR3 DNA sequence: TGTGCCAGCAGCGCGACTAGCGGGGCCTCCTACGAGCAGTACTTC. It codes for CASSATSGASYEQYF.

This clone was seen once. J is TRBJ1-4 and V is TRBV9; no reliable D call. CDR1 is SGDLS and CDR2 is YYNGEE in the germline V gene. V was cut by 3 bases and J by 7 bases, with 13 bases left in between. The CDR3 sequence is 14 residues long. The CDR3 region has the DNA TGTGCCAGCAGCGCCCCGTTCCCGAGTGAAAAACTGTTTTTT. Amino acids: CASSAPFPSEKLFF.

The V gene is TRBV5-5, the J gene TRBJ1-1; 7 bases agree with TRBD1. This CDR3 is 14 amino acids long. Per the germline V gene, CDR1 is SGHKS and CDR2 is YYEKEE (reference sequence). Trimming at V came to 3 bases and at J to 0 bases, leaving 2 bases not matched to a gene. The DNA for the CDR3 is TGTGCCAGCAGCTCGACAGGGATGAACACTGAAGCTTTCTTT. This encodes CASSSTGMNTEAFF.

The table lists this clone with a count of one. The CDR3 sequence: CASSLTAVNYGYTF. CDR3 coding DNA: TGTGCCAGCAGCTTGACGGCAGTTAACTATGGCTACACCTTC. The chain joins TRBV5-4 to TRBJ1-2; D gene unclear. Trimming stripped 1 base from V and 1 base from J, with 8 bases between. Germline V gives CDR1 SGHNT, CDR2 YYREEE (reference sequence). This CDR3 has 14 residues.

This chain uses TRBV2 with TRBJ2-5, with 9 bases matching TRBD2. The CDR3 sequence is 15 residues long. CDR1 is SNHLY and CDR2 is FYNNEI in the germline V gene. V was pared by 1 base and J by 4 bases, with 4 bases of the junction left unmatched. The CDR3 coding sequence is TGTGCCAGCAGTGAAGAGTGGCGGGGGGGAGAGACCCAGTACTTC. This gives the protein CASSEEWRGGETQYF. The complete variable domain, with remaining parts taken from reference TRBV2 and TRBJ2-5, reads EPEVTQTPSHQVTQMGQEVILRCVPISNHLYFYWYRQILGQKVEFLVSFYNNEISEKSEIFDDQFSVERPDGSNFTLKIRSTKLEDSAMYFCASSEEWRGGETQYFGPGTRLLVL.